This T cell receptor (beta chain) was found in a study of blood T cell repertoires in COVID-19. Study summary: The samples span acute and convalescent COVID-19 from the United States, Italy and Spain.

V lost 6 bases, J lost 0 bases, and 13 bases stayed unmatched. CDR1 is SNHLY, CDR2 FYNNEI, per germline. This CDR3 contains 19 residues. As handled by the study authors: For nucleated cells, counts were estimated from reference gene primer amplification. Generated by immunoSEQ multiplex PCR, the TCRdb table keeps only in-frame clones and is missing some. From that table come the V and J calls and clone size; the DNA was used to work out D and trimming. The sample lists about 190,000 clones; around 90% were seen once. This chain connects TRBV2 to TRBJ1-6, with TRBD1 matching over 8 bases. The sequenced sample was peripheral blood. The TCR comes from a man aged 35-49 years with active or convalescent COVID-19. CDR3 sequence (DNA): TGTGCCAGCAGCACAGACAGGGGCCAAAACATCTCCTATAATTCACCCCTCCACTTT. Translating it yields CASSTDRGQNISYNSPLHF.